This T cell receptor (beta chain) was recorded in a study of cytomegalovirus exposure and HLA in healthy donors. This CDR3 has 15 amino acids. Germline V gene sequence: CDR1 SGHTA, CDR2 FQGNSA. With 4 bases clipped from V and 4 bases from J, the junction kept 8 bases outside the gene matches. PCR involved 60 Vbeta and 13 Jbeta primers. The assay was immunoSEQ multiplex PCR, and TCRdb's table has in-frame clones only and misses some. This repertoire shows roughly 98,000 clones, approximately 71% found once; its top ten account for approximately 8%. The chain couples TRBV7-2 to TRBJ2-5, with 8 bases matching TRBD1. The source is a female donor in good health and CMV-seronegative. Specimen: PBMCs. CDR3 coding DNA: TGTGCCAGCAGCTCAACGACAGGGGTGAGAGAGACCCAGTACTTC. Protein product: CASSSTTGVRETQYF. Complete variable domain (other parts from reference TRBV7-2 and TRBJ2-5): GAGVSQSPSNKVTEKGKDVELRCDPISGHTALYWYRQSLGQGLEFLIYFQGNSAPDKSGLPSDRFSAERTGGSVSTLTIQRTQQEDSAVYLCASSSTTGVRETQYFGPGTRLLVL.